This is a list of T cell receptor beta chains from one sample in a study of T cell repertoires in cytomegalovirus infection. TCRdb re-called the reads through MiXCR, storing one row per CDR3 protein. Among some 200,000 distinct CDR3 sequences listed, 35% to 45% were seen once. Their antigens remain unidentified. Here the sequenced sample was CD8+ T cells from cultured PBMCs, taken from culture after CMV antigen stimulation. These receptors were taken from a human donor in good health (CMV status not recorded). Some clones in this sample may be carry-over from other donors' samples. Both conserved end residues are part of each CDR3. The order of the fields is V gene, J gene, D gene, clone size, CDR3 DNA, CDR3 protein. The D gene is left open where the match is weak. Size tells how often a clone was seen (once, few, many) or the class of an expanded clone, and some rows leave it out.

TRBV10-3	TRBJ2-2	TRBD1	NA	TGTGCCATCACCGAGACAGGGGGGACCGGGGAGCTGTTTTTT	CAITETGGTGELFF
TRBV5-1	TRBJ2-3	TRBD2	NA	TGCGCCAGCACCCCCGGGACTAGCAGCATCACAGATACGCAGTATTTT	CASTPGTSSITDTQYF
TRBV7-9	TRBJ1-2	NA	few	TGTGCCAGCAGCTCCTCCCCAGACAGGCCTTATGGCTACACCTTC	CASSSSPDRPYGYTF
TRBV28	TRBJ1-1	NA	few	TGTGCCAGCAGTTTATCTCAGGAGCACCTGAACACTGAAGCTTTCTTT	CASSLSQEHLNTEAFF
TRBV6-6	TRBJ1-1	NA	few	TGTGCCAGCAGCCCCGCTAAAGCTGAAGCTTTCTTT	CASSPAKAEAFF
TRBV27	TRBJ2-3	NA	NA	TGTGCCAGCAGTGAGGACCCCACAGATACGCAGTATTTT	CASSEDPTDTQYF
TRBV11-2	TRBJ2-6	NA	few	TGTGCCAGCAGCGCCACAGGGGACTGGGCCAACGTCCTGACTTTC	CASSATGDWANVLTF
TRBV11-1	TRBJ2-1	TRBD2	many	TGTGCCAGCAGCAACCGACTAGCGGGTGAGGGTGAGCAGTTCTTC	CASSNRLAGEGEQFF
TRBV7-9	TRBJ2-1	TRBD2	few	TGTGCCAGCAGCTTAGGGGGACTAGCAGGATACAATGAGCAGTTCTTC	CASSLGGLAGYNEQFF
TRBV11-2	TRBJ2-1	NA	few	TGTGCCAGCAGCTTAGCTCTATGGGGGCAACTTTACAATGAGCAGTTCTTC	CASSLALWGQLYNEQFF
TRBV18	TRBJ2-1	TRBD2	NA	TGTGCCAGCTCGACTAGCGGGAGGGTTGGCAATGAGCAGTTCTTC	CASSTSGRVGNEQFF
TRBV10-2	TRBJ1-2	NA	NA	TGCGCCAGCCGGGACACTCTTAACTATGGCTACACCTTC	CASRDTLNYGYTF
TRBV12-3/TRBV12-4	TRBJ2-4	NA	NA	TGTGCCAGCACGATTAGGGGGGCCAAAAACATTCAGTACTTC	CASTIRGAKNIQYF
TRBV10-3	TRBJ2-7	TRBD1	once	TGTGCCATCAGCAAGGGGACAGCAGTAAAGTCCTACGAGCAGTACTTC	CAISKGTAVKSYEQYF
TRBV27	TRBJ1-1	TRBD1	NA	TGTGCCAGCAGTCATCGGACAGGGGGCACTGAAGCTTTCTTT	CASSHRTGGTEAFF
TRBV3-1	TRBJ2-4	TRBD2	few	TGTGCCAGCAGCCAAGTGGGGGGGAGTTTAGCCAAAAACATTCAGTACTTC	CASSQVGGSLAKNIQYF
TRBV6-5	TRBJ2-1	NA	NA	TGTGCCAGCAGTTCTATACCCCCGGGAGATGCCTACAATGAGCAGTTCTTC	CASSSIPPGDAYNEQFF
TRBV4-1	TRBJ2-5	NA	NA	TGCGCCAGCAGCCAAGACCGGGGGGAGACCCAGTACTTC	CASSQDRGETQYF